This is a list of T cell receptor beta chains from one sample in a study of blood T cell repertoires in COVID-19. TCRdb's copy holds only in-frame clones and misses some; the assay was immunoSEQ multiplex PCR. In the table there are approximately 240,000 clones, 65% to 90% of which are singletons. Sequencing was done on a sample of peripheral blood. The source is a woman older than 75 with active or convalescent COVID-19. CDR3s include the opening cysteine and the closing phenylalanine or tryptophan. Fields, in order: V gene, clone size, CDR3 length, J gene, CDR3 protein. Clone size is not always given. Where it is, it says once, few, many or a class for expanded clones.

>TRBV15|NA|16|TRBJ2-2
CATSRGGQGNTGELFF
>TRBV28|once|12|TRBJ2-1
CASSLVGNEQFF
>TRBV10-2|NA|15|TRBJ1-5
CASRVSRAVNQPQHF
>TRBV7-9|NA|12|TRBJ1-2
CASSLEDRGYTF
>TRBV19|few|15|TRBJ1-2
CASSMVSGVTYGYTF
>TRBV6-6|NA|13|TRBJ1-1
CASSYSEQGKAFF
>TRBV18|NA|16|TRBJ1-1
CASSQNGQGMNTEAFF
>TRBV19|NA|14|TRBJ1-6
CASSISRVDSPLHF
>TRBV7-9|few|15|TRBJ2-7
CASSLAGEGPYEQYF
>TRBV5-5|NA|16|TRBJ1-6
CASSSSAGTGFSPLHF
>TRBV7-2|NA|16|TRBJ1-1
CASSLTPWTGSTEAFF
>TRBV24-1|NA|16|TRBJ2-6
CATSDPARAGANVLTF
>TRBV19|few|14|TRBJ2-7
CASNKRAGTYEQYF
>TRBV7-2|NA|14|TRBJ2-1
CASSPGVTRYQQFF
>TRBV28|NA|15|TRBJ1-5
CASRVGGRSNQPQHF
>TRBV10-1|once|15|TRBJ2-2
CASSLGQGNTGELFF
>TRBV7-7|few|13|TRBJ2-1
CASSKTTGHEQFF
>TRBV7-9|NA|15|TRBJ1-1
CASSLSGQSNTEAFF
>TRBV19|NA|15|TRBJ1-4
CASSSNRVANEKLFF
>TRBV7-2|NA|13|TRBJ1-2
CASSLPGAWGYTF
>TRBV7-7|few|15|TRBJ2-5
CASSSGTAAQETQYF
>TRBV7-8|NA|17|TRBJ2-1
CASSTAASSGSGVEQFF
>TRBV5-1|NA|13|TRBJ2-5
CASSARGAETQYF
>TRBV30|NA|16|TRBJ1-6
CAWRATLTGVGSPLHF
>TRBV28|NA|14|TRBJ1-4
CASSGHSRREKLFF
>TRBV27|few|15|TRBJ2-7
CASSSRLTGPYEQYF
>TRBV30|NA|14|TRBJ2-6
CAWGEGAGANVLTF
>TRBV28|NA|14|TRBJ1-5
CASTGTGTVQPQHF
>TRBV9|NA|15|TRBJ1-2
CASSVRQGTNYGYTF
>TRBV6-1|NA|13|TRBJ1-5
CASSDSGIQPQHF
>TRBV2|NA|14|TRBJ1-2
CASILDRGLSGYTF
>TRBV28|NA|17|TRBJ2-3
CASSPRGLGRSTDTQYF
>TRBV9|NA|15|TRBJ2-3
CASTQSTGGIGQQYF
>TRBV4-1|NA|15|TRBJ2-5
CASSQDGSGEETQYF
>TRBV18|once|14|TRBJ1-1
CASSRQGEVTEAFF
>TRBV9|NA|15|TRBJ1-2
CASSVDPGGGYGYTF
>TRBV6-5|once|14|TRBJ1-5
CASREGYSNQPQHF
>TRBV5-6|once|12|TRBJ2-1
CASSFGTSGKFF
>TRBV3-1/TRBV3-2|NA|13|TRBJ2-7
CASSPRGTYEQYF